Below, 15 T cell receptor beta chains from the same sample are listed, as sequenced in a study of TIL therapy for anti-PD-1-resistant metastatic lung cancer. Described time point: pre-treatment sample, taken before nivolumab and TIL therapy. Sequencing used immunoSEQ v3. The table came from immunoSEQ multiplex PCR; TCRdb's copy has only in-frame clones and leaves some out. The table shows approximately 30,000 clones, with around two thirds occurring only once. The specimen comprised blood, sampled at baseline. These TCRs come from a woman aged 30-85 years with non-small cell lung cancer.

V and J are TRBV5-6 and TRBJ1-3, with D perhaps TRBD1 (5 bases). Trimming removed 4 bases at V and 1 base at J, with 18 bases between. Germline V lookup: CDR1 SGHDT, CDR2 YYEEEE. The CDR3 extends over 17 amino acids. The CDR3 is CASSLFQTETSGNTIYF. Here the CDR3 DNA reads TGTGCCAGCAGCCTATTTCAGACAGAGACGTCTGGAAACACCATATATTTT.

This chain connects TRBV14 to TRBJ2-1, with a tentative D call TRBD2 (6 bases). Per germline, CDR1 SGHDN and CDR2 FVKESK. Between the trimmed V and J ends, which lost 2 bases and 7 bases, there was a span of 15 bases. The length of the CDR3 is 15 residues. The CDR3 DNA reads as TGTGCCAGCAGCCAACTTCACGGGAGTCGTAATGAGCAGTTCTTC. It is translated as CASSQLHGSRNEQFF. Drawing the rest from reference TRBV14 and TRBJ2-1, the complete variable domain is EAGVTQFPSHSVIEKGQTVTLRCDPISGHDNLYWYRRVMGKEIKFLLHFVKESKQDESGMPNNRFLAERTGGTYSTLKVQPAELEDSGVYFCASSQLHGSRNEQFFGPGTRLTVL.

This clone was seen a handful of times. CDR3 sequence reads: CASSRTSENTGELFF. CDR3 in DNA: TGTGCCAGCAGCAGGACTAGCGAGAACACCGGGGAGCTGTTTTTT. The rearrangement uses TRBV5-5 and TRBJ2-2, with 9 bases aligning to TRBD2. There are 15 residues in the CDR3. Trimming removed 4 bases from V and 1 base from J; junction bases left unmatched: 2. The germline gives CDR1 SGHKS, CDR2 YYEKEE (reference sequence). The full variable domain, with the rest looked up from reference TRBV5-5 and TRBJ2-2, is DAGVTQSPTHLIKTRGQQVTLRCSPISGHKSVSWYQQVLGQGPQFIFQYYEKEERGRGNFPDRFSARQFPNYSSELNVNALLLGDSALYLCASSRTSENTGELFFGEGSRLTVL.

V and J are TRBV6-5 and TRBJ2-7; 10 bases align to TRBD1. The CDR3 extends over 14 amino acids. Trimming at V came to 5 bases and at J to 9 bases, leaving 10 bases not matched to a gene. Germline values: CDR1 MNHEY, CDR2 SVGAGI. For the CDR3, the DNA is TGTGCCAGCAGTCCCGGACAGGGGGTTGGAGGGCAGTACTTC. It translates to CASSPGQGVGGQYF.

The chain employs TRBV19 and TRBJ2-7; 9 nucleotides align to TRBD2. CDR1 is LNHDA and CDR2 is SQIVND in the germline V gene (reference sequence). The V and J ends lost 1 base and 3 bases, in that order; junction bases with no gene match: 1. The CDR3 length is 14 residues. For the CDR3, the DNA is TGTGCCAGTAGTATAGGGACTAGCGTCTACGAGCAGTACTTC. It specifies CASSIGTSVYEQYF.

This chain joins TRBV30 and TRBJ1-3, with D maybe TRBD1 (5 bases). This CDR3 comprises 15 residues. Trimming cost V 3 bases and J 2 bases, with 14 bases left between them. Per germline, CDR1 GTSNPN and CDR2 SVGIG (reference sequence). The CDR3 protein is CAWSPLGAAGNTIYF. CDR3 nucleotides: TGTGCCTGGAGCCCTCTAGGGGCTGCTGGAAACACCATATATTTT.

This clone has a single count. The chain carries TRBV10-2 and TRBJ1-2; 9 nucleotides line up with TRBD1. This CDR3 is built from 14 residues. From germline, CDR1 is WSHSY and CDR2 SAAADI. With 2 bases clipped from V and 8 bases from J, the junction kept 6 bases outside the gene matches. The DNA for the CDR3 is TGCGCCAGCAGTGAGGTACAGGGGGCTTGGGGCTACACCTTC. This codes for CASSEVQGAWGYTF.

V and J are TRBV29-1 and TRBJ1-1; D not resolved. This CDR3 has 13 residues. Trimming stripped 7 bases from V and 4 bases from J, with 16 bases between. CDR1 is SQVTM and CDR2 is ANQGSEA in the germline V gene. The CDR3 DNA reads as TGCAGCGCCCTGACTGGAGTCATCACTGAAGCTTTCTTT. Residues: CSALTGVITEAFF.

There are a few counts of this clone. In DNA, the CDR3 is TGCGCCAGCAGCGCGGGGGACAGGGGGAACACCGGGGAGCTGTTTTTT. Its protein product is CASSAGDRGNTGELFF. The chain links TRBV5-1 to TRBJ2-2, with 10 bases matching TRBD1. The CDR3 length is 16 residues. Trimming at V came to 4 bases and at J to 1 base, leaving 4 bases not matched to a gene. Germline CDR1 is SGHRS and CDR2 is YFSETQ.

V usage is TRBV2 and J usage is TRBJ2-6; D gene unclear. The V end was cut by 4 bases, the J end by 2 bases, with 6 bases between. The CDR3 extends over 14 amino acids. Per germline, CDR1 SNHLY and CDR2 FYNNEI. The CDR3 here is CASSGPAGANVLTF. CDR3 nucleotides: TGTGCCAGCAGTGGGCCAGCTGGGGCCAACGTCCTGACTTTC.

A remark on this clone: At one boundary the junction diverges from the germline segment, which might be a read error. The rearrangement uses TRBV7-9 and TRBJ2-1; D is possibly TRBD1 (5 bases). The germline V gene has CDR1 SEHNR and CDR2 FQNEAQ (reference sequence). The CDR3 has 13 residues. CDR3 protein: CASSVRGYDEQFF. CDR3 bases: TGTGCCAGCAGCGTTAGGGGCTACGATGAGCAGTTCTTC. The variable domain in full, with the rest retrieved from reference TRBV7-9 and TRBJ2-1, is DTGVSQNPRHKITKRGQNVTFRCDPISEHNRLYWYRQTLGQGPEFLTYFQNEAQLEKSRLLSDRFSAERPKGSFSTLEIQRTEQGDSAMYLCASSVRGYDEQFFGPGTRLTVL.

The CDR3 coding sequence is TGTGCCAGCAGCAAAAACGGCCAGGTTAACACTGAAGCTTTCTTT. Its translation is CASSKNGQVNTEAFF. V usage is TRBV7-2 and J usage is TRBJ1-1, with D hard to call. V lost 5 bases and J lost 2, with 15 bases in between. This CDR3 is built from 15 residues. The V gene's germline CDR1 is SGHTA and CDR2 FQGNSA.

The J gene is TRBJ2-7, the V gene TRBV11-2, with D tentatively TRBD2 (5 bases). Germline V lookup: CDR1 SGHAT, CDR2 FQNNGV. The CDR3 length is 14 residues. Trimming removed 3 bases from V and 6 bases from J, with 15 bases in between. CDR3 DNA sequence: TGTGCCAGCAGCTTCTCGGGGTCCAGCGTCGAGCAGTACTTC. Amino acid sequence: CASSFSGSSVEQYF.

V is TRBV10-2 and J is TRBJ2-3; TRBD1 might be the D (5 bases). Looked up from germline, CDR1 is WSHSY and CDR2 is SAAADI. The ends were cut back, 8 bases at V and 3 bases at J, with 15 bases in the middle. The CDR3 loop spans 14 amino acids. As DNA, the CDR3 is TGCGCCAGCGGCTTAGGGGTTTTGACAGATACGCAGTATTTT. Residues: CASGLGVLTDTQYF.

The rearrangement links TRBV19 to TRBJ1-5; TRBD1 agrees at 8 bases. CDR3 length: 14 amino acids. CDR1 is LNHDA and CDR2 is SQIVND in the germline V gene (reference sequence). V dropped 5 bases and J dropped 3; count of bases not matched to a gene: 3. The CDR3 nucleotides read TGTGCCAGTAGTGTGCAGGGGGCCAATCAGCCCCAGCATTTT. As protein: CASSVQGANQPQHF.